Presented here are 20 T cell receptor beta chains from one specimen sequenced in a study of OX40 agonist ivuxolimab in advanced cancers. Clones were read by immunoSEQ multiplex PCR, and TCRdb kept only the in-frame ones, dropping some. The sample contains around 74,000 clones, about four fifths of which appear only once. Sequencing used CD4+ or CD8+ T cells sorted from blood, obtained in a trial of the OX40 agonist ivuxolimab. These receptors all stem from an adult with an advanced solid tumor such as melanoma, head and neck, liver or kidney cancer.

The chain is built from TRBV6-4 and TRBJ2-1; D might be TRBD1 or TRBD2, each matching 5 bases. The germline V and J ends were trimmed by 3 bases and 0 bases, with 9 bases remaining between them. The CDR3 loop spans 15 amino acids. Looked up from germline, CDR1 is MRHNA and CDR2 is SNTAGT. CDR3 sequence reads: CASSELGVSYNEQFF. The DNA for the CDR3 is TGTGCCAGCAGTGAATTGGGGGTCTCCTACAATGAGCAGTTCTTC.

The chain couples TRBV27 to TRBJ2-1; 11 bases agree with TRBD2. The V and J ends lost 5 bases and 5 bases, in that order; junction bases with no gene match: 5. Germline-derived CDR1 and CDR2 are MNHEY and SMNVEV (reference sequence). This CDR3 has 15 residues. The CDR3 loop is CASSPGTSGNNEQFF. In nucleotides, the CDR3 is TGTGCCAGCAGTCCCGGGACTAGCGGAAACAATGAGCAGTTCTTC.

The CDR3 is CASSGGQGSVNQPQHF. The CDR3 DNA sequence: TGTGCCAGCAGTGGGGGACAGGGGTCGGTGAATCAGCCCCAGCATTTT. The chain joins TRBV2 to TRBJ1-5; 10 bases fit TRBD1. This CDR3 has 16 residues. The germline V gene has CDR1 SNHLY and CDR2 FYNNEI. With 4 bases clipped from V and 4 bases from J, the junction kept 7 bases outside the gene matches.

The chain is built from TRBV19 and TRBJ1-5; D not resolved. The CDR3 contains 15 residues. Trimming left V 7 bases short and J 2 bases short, with 15 bases between. The germline V gene has CDR1 LNHDA and CDR2 SQIVND (reference sequence). CDR3 bases: TGTGCCAGTACCATGGGGATATGGGGCAATCAGCCCCAGCATTTT. It translates to CASTMGIWGNQPQHF.

In the case of this clone: One end of the junction fails to match germline, which may point to a read error. In DNA form, the CDR3 reads TGTGCCAGCAGCCCACTCCCCGGAGAGCTGTTTTTT. Amino acids: CASSPLPGELFF. The chain is built from TRBV9 and TRBJ2-2, with D hard to call. Germline loops: CDR1 SGDLS, CDR2 YYNGEE. The CDR3 consists of 12 residues.

This clone was recorded many times. The chain couples TRBV13 to TRBJ2-7; D unclear. V lost 0 bases, J lost 6 bases, and 9 bases lay in between. This CDR3 comprises 13 residues. In germline, CDR1 is PRHDT, CDR2 FYEKMQ (reference sequence). CDR3 region: CASSLGLESEQYF. The CDR3 DNA reads TGTGCCAGCAGCTTAGGCCTAGAGAGCGAGCAGTACTTC.

With regard to this clone: Its ends do not fully match the called genes, so a read error is possible. This rearrangement joins TRBV2 to TRBJ2-7, with D perhaps given as TRBD1 or TRBD2 (6 bases each). The germline V gene encodes CDR1 SNHLY and CDR2 FYNNEI. CDR3 size: 12 residues. This CDR3 is CASSQNLGGRHF. The DNA of the CDR3 is TGTGCCAGCAGCCAAAATCTCGGGGGCCGGCACTTC. The variable domain in full, completed from reference TRBV2 and TRBJ2-7, reads EPEVTQTPSHQVTQMGQEVILRCVPISNHLYFYWYRQILGQKVEFLVSFYNNEISEKSEIFDDQFSVERPDGSNFTLKIRSTKLEDSAMYFCASSQNLGGRHFGPGTRLTVT.

For the CDR3, the DNA is TGTGCCAGCAGCCAACTAACGGATCGTGGCTACACCTTC. Residues: CASSQLTDRGYTF. This chain joins TRBV7-9 and TRBJ1-2; D is undetermined. The CDR3 runs to 13 residues. Trimming cost V 5 bases and J 7 bases, with 14 bases left between them. In germline, CDR1 is SEHNR, CDR2 FQNEAQ (reference sequence).

This clone was observed a handful of times. This chain links TRBV23-1 with TRBJ2-7, with TRBD1 as a possible D gene (5 bases). TRBV23-1 is treated as an ORF (open reading frame) with a function not yet certain. This CDR3 region has 14 residues. Trimming removed 3 bases at V and 2 bases at J, with 11 bases between. CDR3 protein: CASSHGRQTYEQYF. The DNA for the CDR3 is TGCGCCAGCAGTCACGGCCGACAGACCTACGAGCAGTACTTC.

The rearrangement links TRBV6-4 to TRBJ2-1; D remains ambiguous. V shed 0 bases and J shed 9 bases, with 9 bases lying between them. The CDR3 contains 13 residues. Germline CDR1 MRHNA, CDR2 SNTAGT. DNA for the CDR3: TGTGCCAGCAGTGACTCCGGCCGGCCTGAGCAGTTCTTC. Translating gives CASSDSGRPEQFF.

The chain has TRBV7-6 and TRBJ1-2; D is possibly TRBD1 (6 bases). Germline V lookup: CDR1 SGHVS, CDR2 FNYEAQ. V was clipped by 6 bases and J by 6 bases, with 8 bases between them. The CDR3 is 11 amino acids. In DNA form, the CDR3 reads TGTGCCAGCAGTACAGGGAATGGCTACACCTTC. Translation gives CASSTGNGYTF.

The chain uses TRBV5-5 and TRBJ1-2; D is perhaps TRBD1 (5 bases). CDR1 and CDR2 (germline): SGHKS, YYEKEE (reference sequence). Deletions cut 0 bases from V and 7 bases from J, with 16 bases between. CDR3 size: 15 residues. CDR3 sequence (DNA): TGTGCCAGCAGCTTGGTGCAGGGAGGCATTGGTGGCTACACCTTC. This translates into CASSLVQGGIGGYTF.

This sequence joins TRBV27 and TRBJ1-5; 11 bases line up with TRBD1. Germline CDR1 MNHEY, CDR2 SMNVEV (reference sequence). J lost 5 bases, V lost 8 bases, and 5 bases had no gene match. This CDR3 is built from 14 residues. The CDR3 region has the DNA TGTGCCAGCTCAACGGGACAGGGGGATCAGCCCCAGCATTTT. Translating it yields CASSTGQGDQPQHF.

The V and J genes are TRBV5-1 and TRBJ2-7; maybe TRBD1 (5 bases). Germline-derived CDR1 and CDR2 are SGHRS and YFSETQ. This CDR3 region has 15 residues. Trimming took 0 bases from V and 3 from J, leaving 13 bases between them. The CDR3: CASSLGGQEYYEQYF. The CDR3 DNA reads as TGCGCCAGCAGCTTGGGGGGCCAGGAATACTACGAGCAGTACTTC. Filled out from reference TRBV5-1 and TRBJ2-7, the complete variable domain reads KAGVTQTPRYLIKTRGQQVTLSCSPISGHRSVSWYQQTPGQGLQFLFEYFSETQRNKGNFPGRFSGRQFSNSRSEMNVSTLELGDSALYLCASSLGGQEYYEQYFGPGTRLTVT.

V gene TRBV28 combines with J gene TRBJ1-2; D call uncertain. Germline V gene sequence: CDR1 MDHEN, CDR2 SYDVKM. V was pared by 5 bases and J by 1 base, with 5 bases between. The CDR3 contains 12 residues. CDR3 protein: CASSLLNYGYTF. As DNA, the CDR3 is TGTGCCAGCAGTCTCCTTAACTATGGCTACACCTTC.

This sequence joins TRBV25-1 and TRBJ1-1; a weak D match, TRBD1 (5 bases). The CDR3 has 16 amino acids. Per the germline V gene, CDR1 is MGHDK and CDR2 is SYGVNS. V was trimmed by 3 bases and J by 1 base, leaving 15 bases between them. The CDR3 sequence: CASSDHEGSENTEAFF. DNA for the CDR3: TGTGCCAGCAGTGACCACGAGGGGTCGGAGAACACTGAAGCTTTCTTT.

The CDR3 nucleotides read TGTGCCAGCCAACTATCGGGATATAGCAATCAGCCCCAGCATTTT. Residues: CASQLSGYSNQPQHF. The chain has TRBV18 and TRBJ1-5; D uncertain. V was cut by 8 bases and J by 0 bases, with 14 bases left in between. CDR3 length equals 15 residues. The germline V gene encodes CDR1 KGHSH and CDR2 LQKENI.

This chain joins TRBV11-1 and TRBJ2-3, with a tentative D call TRBD1 (6 bases). Germline V gene sequence: CDR1 SGHAT, CDR2 FQDESV (reference sequence). The V and J ends lost 6 bases and 6 bases respectively, with 16 bases between them. This CDR3 has 14 amino acids. CDR3 sequence (DNA): TGTGCCAGCAGGTACAGGGTAACGGCGGATACGCAGTATTTT. It specifies CASRYRVTADTQYF.

This clone is a singleton in its sample. The chain joins TRBV19 to TRBJ1-5, with a tentative D call TRBD1 (5 bases). CDR3 length: 13 amino acids. V gave up 9 bases and J gave up 5 bases, with 14 bases separating them. Per germline, CDR1 LNHDA and CDR2 SQIVND (reference sequence). The CDR3 DNA reads TGTGCCAGCCAGACAGAGCCATATCAGCCCCAGCATTTT. It encodes CASQTEPYQPQHF.

This chain links TRBV20-1 with TRBJ1-4; D ambiguous. The CDR3 spans 10 residues. The ends were cut back, 3 bases at V and 7 bases at J, with 3 bases in the middle. Germline V gene lookup returns CDR1 DFQATT and CDR2 SNEGSKA (reference sequence). CDR3 nucleotides: TGCAGTGCTAGTGCTGAAAAACTGTTTTTT. It translates to CSASAEKLFF.